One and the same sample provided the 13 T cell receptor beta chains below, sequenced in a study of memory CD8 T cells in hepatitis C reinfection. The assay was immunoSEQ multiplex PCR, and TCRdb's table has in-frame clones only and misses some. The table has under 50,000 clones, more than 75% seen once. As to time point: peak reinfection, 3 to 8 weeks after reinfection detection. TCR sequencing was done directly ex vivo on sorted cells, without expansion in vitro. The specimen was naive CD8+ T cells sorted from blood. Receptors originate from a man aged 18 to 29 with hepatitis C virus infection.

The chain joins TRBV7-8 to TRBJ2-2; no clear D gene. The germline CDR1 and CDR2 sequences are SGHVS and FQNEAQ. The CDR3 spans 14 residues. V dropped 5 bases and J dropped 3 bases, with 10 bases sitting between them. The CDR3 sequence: CASSQISDTGELFF. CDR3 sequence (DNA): TGTGCCAGCAGCCAGATATCCGACACCGGGGAGCTGTTTTTT.

CDR3 DNA: TGTGCCAGCAGTTTACTAGGACAACCCTATGGCTACACCTTC. Protein product: CASSLLGQPYGYTF. This sequence joins TRBV27 and TRBJ1-2, with D perhaps TRBD1 (5 bases). The CDR3 contains 14 residues. The V gene's germline CDR1 is MNHEY and CDR2 SMNVEV (reference sequence). Trimming cost V 2 bases and J 4 bases, with 11 bases left between them.

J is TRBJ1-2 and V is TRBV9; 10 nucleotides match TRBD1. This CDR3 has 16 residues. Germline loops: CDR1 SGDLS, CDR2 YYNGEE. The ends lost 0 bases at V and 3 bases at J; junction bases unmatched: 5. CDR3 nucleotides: TGTGCCAGCAGCGTAGGGGGGACAGGGGCCGACTATGGCTACACCTTC. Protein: CASSVGGTGADYGYTF.

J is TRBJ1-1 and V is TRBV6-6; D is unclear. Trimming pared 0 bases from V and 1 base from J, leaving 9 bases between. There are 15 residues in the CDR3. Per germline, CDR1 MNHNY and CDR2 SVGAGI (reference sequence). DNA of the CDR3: TGTGCCAGCAGTTACTCTTTGTCGGGGAACACTGAAGCTTTCTTT. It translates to CASSYSLSGNTEAFF.

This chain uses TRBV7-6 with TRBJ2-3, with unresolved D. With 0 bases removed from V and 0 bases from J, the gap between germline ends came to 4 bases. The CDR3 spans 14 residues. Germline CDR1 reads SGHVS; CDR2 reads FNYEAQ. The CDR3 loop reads CASSLAGSTDTQYF. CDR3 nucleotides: TGTGCCAGCAGCTTAGCGGGCAGCACAGATACGCAGTATTTT.

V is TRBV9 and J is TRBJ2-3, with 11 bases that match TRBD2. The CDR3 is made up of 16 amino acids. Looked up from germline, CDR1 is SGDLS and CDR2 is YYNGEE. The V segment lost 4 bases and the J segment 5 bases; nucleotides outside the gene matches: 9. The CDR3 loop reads CASSLLAGGAGDTQYF. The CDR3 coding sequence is TGTGCCAGCAGCCTCTTAGCGGGAGGGGCGGGAGATACGCAGTATTTT.

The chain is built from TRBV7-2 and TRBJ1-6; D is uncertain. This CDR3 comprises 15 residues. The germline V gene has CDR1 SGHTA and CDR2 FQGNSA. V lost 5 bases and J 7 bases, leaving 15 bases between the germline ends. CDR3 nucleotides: TGTGCCAGCAGCCCTGACAACTTACAGAATTCACCCCTCCACTTT. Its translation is CASSPDNLQNSPLHF.

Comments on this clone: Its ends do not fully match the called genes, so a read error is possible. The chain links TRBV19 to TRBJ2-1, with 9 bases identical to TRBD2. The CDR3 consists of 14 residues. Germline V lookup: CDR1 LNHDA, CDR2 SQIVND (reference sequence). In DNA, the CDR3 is TGTGCCAGTAGGATAGGGACTAGCACTAATGAGCAGTTCTTC. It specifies CASRIGTSTNEQFF.

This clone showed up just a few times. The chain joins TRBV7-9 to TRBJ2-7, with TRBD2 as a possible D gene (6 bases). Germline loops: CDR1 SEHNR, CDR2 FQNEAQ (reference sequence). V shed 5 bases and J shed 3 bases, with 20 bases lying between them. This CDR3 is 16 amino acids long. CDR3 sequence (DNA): TGTGCCAGCAGCCAAGAAAGTAGTAGCGGCATCTACGAGCAGTACTTC. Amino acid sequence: CASSQESSSGIYEQYF.

CDR3 residues: CASGVGEGYEQYF. Here the CDR3 DNA reads TGTGCCAGTGGGGTAGGGGAGGGTTACGAGCAGTACTTC. The gene calls are TRBV11-2 and TRBJ2-7; 7 positions agree with TRBD2. Losses at the gene ends were 9 bases for V and 4 bases for J; bases not matched to a gene: 9. CDR1 and CDR2 from the germline V gene are SGHAT and FQNNGV. The CDR3 is 13 amino acids.

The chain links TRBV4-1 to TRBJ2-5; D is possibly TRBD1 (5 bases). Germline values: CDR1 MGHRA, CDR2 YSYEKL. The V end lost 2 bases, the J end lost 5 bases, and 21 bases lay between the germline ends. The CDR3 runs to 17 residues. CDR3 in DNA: TGCGCCAGCAGCCAAAACTCAGCAGGGAAGTTTGCGGAGACCCAGTACTTC. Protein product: CASSQNSAGKFAETQYF.

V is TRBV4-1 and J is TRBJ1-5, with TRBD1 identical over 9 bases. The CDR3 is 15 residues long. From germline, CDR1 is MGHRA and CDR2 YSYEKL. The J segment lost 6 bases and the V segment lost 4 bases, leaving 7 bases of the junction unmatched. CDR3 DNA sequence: TGCGCCAGCAGCCCACACAGGGGGCTCGCTCAGCCCCAGCATTTT. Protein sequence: CASSPHRGLAQPQHF.

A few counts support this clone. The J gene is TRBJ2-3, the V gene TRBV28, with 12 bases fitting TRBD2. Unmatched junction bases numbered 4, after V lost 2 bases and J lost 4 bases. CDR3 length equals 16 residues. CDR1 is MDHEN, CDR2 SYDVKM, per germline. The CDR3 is CASSLLTSGSADTQYF. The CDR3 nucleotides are TGTGCCAGCAGTTTACTGACTAGCGGGAGTGCAGATACGCAGTATTTT.